What follows are 26 T cell receptor beta chains derived from one specimen sequenced in a study of OX40 agonist ivuxolimab in advanced cancers. Sequenced by immunoSEQ multiplex PCR; TCRdb stores in-frame clones only, minus some. The sample carries approximately 75,000 clones, roughly 90% recorded once. The source material was CD4+ or CD8+ T cells sorted from blood, sampled in a trial of the OX40 agonist ivuxolimab. The origin of the receptors is an adult with an advanced solid tumor such as melanoma, head and neck, liver or kidney cancer.

V is TRBV5-5 and J is TRBJ1-1; weak D call: TRBD1 (5 bases). The CDR3 loop spans 13 amino acids. Germline V gene data show CDR1 as SGHKS and CDR2 as YYEKEE (reference sequence). V gave up 4 bases and J gave up 13 bases, with 20 bases separating them. CDR3 sequence (DNA): TGTGCCAGCAGCGGTACCGGGACTTTAATCGGTTTCTTT. This translates into CASSGTGTLIGFF. The full variable domain, in which reference TRBV5-5 and TRBJ1-1 provide the parts outside the CDR3, is DAGVTQSPTHLIKTRGQQVTLRCSPISGHKSVSWYQQVLGQGPQFIFQYYEKEERGRGNFPDRFSARQFPNYSSELNVNALLLGDSALYLCASSGTGTLIGFFGQGTRLTVV.

The chain recombines TRBV25-1 with TRBJ1-5; 7 nucleotides agree with TRBD1. The CDR3 runs to 15 residues. Trimming at V came to 2 bases and at J to 3 bases, leaving 4 bases not matched to a gene. The V gene's germline CDR1 is MGHDK and CDR2 SYGVNS. The CDR3 DNA sequence: TGTGCCAGCAGTGAAGGAGACAGGGACAATCAGCCCCAGCATTTT. Translation gives CASSEGDRDNQPQHF.

V usage is TRBV10-3 and J usage is TRBJ1-5, with 8 positions matching TRBD1. The CDR3 covers 16 residues. Germline V gene data show CDR1 as ENHRY and CDR2 as SYGVKD. V trimming: 0 bases; J trimming: 2 bases; junction bases outside the gene matches: 3. The CDR3, as DNA: TGTGCCATCAGTGAGTCAGTGACAGGGGGCAATCAGCCCCAGCATTTT. It is translated as CAISESVTGGNQPQHF.

The chain joins TRBV2 to TRBJ2-7, with a possible D match to TRBD1 (6 bases). There are 14 residues in the CDR3. Germline CDR1 is SNHLY and CDR2 is FYNNEI. V lost 7 bases and J lost 3, with 16 bases in between. The CDR3 loop is CASNFFRTDYEQYF. The CDR3 DNA reads as TGTGCCAGCAACTTTTTCCGGACAGACTACGAGCAGTACTTC.

The V and J genes are TRBV28 and TRBJ2-5, with D uncertain. The V gene lost 3 bases and the J gene lost 5 bases, with 19 bases spanning the gap. This CDR3 has 16 residues. The germline CDR1 and CDR2 sequences are MDHEN and SYDVKM. CDR3 protein: CASSFRGSPERETQYF. DNA of the CDR3: TGTGCCAGCAGTTTTAGAGGCTCACCTGAGAGGGAGACCCAGTACTTC.

In the case of this clone: The junction does not match germline at one end; this may be a read error. V is TRBV19 and J is TRBJ1-2; no definite D call. CDR3 length: 13 residues. Germline V gene lookup returns CDR1 LNHDA and CDR2 SQIVND (reference sequence). The DNA of the CDR3 is TGTGCCAGTAGTATCAACCGTCAGATGCCCCCTTTATTC. It codes for CASSINRQMPPLF.

V is TRBV11-3 and J is TRBJ2-2, with D perhaps matching TRBD1 (7 bases). Trimming left V 5 bases short and J 1 base short, with 14 bases between. The germline V gene has CDR1 SGHNT and CDR2 YENEEA. The CDR3 is 16 residues long. CDR3 nucleotide sequence: TGTGCCAGCAGCCCGAGGGGGGACAGGAACACCGGGGAGCTGTTTTTT. This gives the protein CASSPRGDRNTGELFF.

The chain couples TRBV4-3 to TRBJ1-6; no firm D call. V shed 0 bases and J shed 7 bases, with 16 bases lying between them. CDR3 length: 17 amino acids. Germline lookup yields CDR1 LGHNA and CDR2 YSLEER. The CDR3 bases are TGCGCCAGCAGCCAAGATCTGCGGGGAGGCCGGAATTCACCCCTCCACTTT. Translated, it gives CASSQDLRGGRNSPLHF.

The chain joins TRBV5-4 to TRBJ2-3; D possibly matches TRBD1 or TRBD2 (5 bases each). Germline V gene sequence: CDR1 SGHNT, CDR2 YYREEE (reference sequence). The CDR3 length is 12 residues. The ends were cut back, 7 bases at V and 4 bases at J, with 10 bases in the middle. This CDR3 is CASGRGADTQYF. The CDR3 nucleotides read TGTGCCAGCGGTCGAGGGGCAGATACGCAGTATTTT.

The V gene is TRBV5-1, the J gene TRBJ2-5, with D unresolved. Trimming removed 4 bases at V and 1 base at J, with 8 bases between. The CDR3 runs 13 residues. Germline CDR1 reads SGHRS; CDR2 reads YFSETQ. CDR3 residues: CASSPQFQETQYF. Written as DNA, the CDR3 is TGCGCCAGCAGCCCCCAGTTCCAAGAGACCCAGTACTTC.

The V call is TRBV2, the J call TRBJ1-6; 9 bases fit TRBD1. V shed 6 bases, J shed 9 bases, and the junction held 15 bases outside the gene matches. The germline CDR1 and CDR2 sequences are SNHLY and FYNNEI. The CDR3 has 17 residues. The CDR3, as DNA: TGTGCCAGCAGCCTCAGCACCCCGGGACAGGGTTTTTCACCCCTCCACTTT. Translating gives CASSLSTPGQGFSPLHF. Using reference TRBV2 and TRBJ1-6 for the parts outside the CDR3, the full variable domain is EPEVTQTPSHQVTQMGQEVILRCVPISNHLYFYWYRQILGQKVEFLVSFYNNEISEKSEIFDDQFSVERPDGSNFTLKIRSTKLEDSAMYFCASSLSTPGQGFSPLHFGNGTRLTVT.

In regard to this clone: A read error may produce the germline difference seen at one junction end. This chain uses TRBV9 with TRBJ1-2; D may be TRBD1 (6 bases). The CDR3 runs to 12 residues. Germline loops: CDR1 SGDLS, CDR2 YYNGEE. The CDR3 nucleotides are TGTGCCAGCAGCGTAGCTTCGGACAGTCCACCCTTC. As protein: CASSVASDSPPF.

The chain employs TRBV27 and TRBJ2-3; D gene ambiguous. The V gene's germline CDR1 is MNHEY and CDR2 SMNVEV (reference sequence). V lost 7 bases to trimming and J lost 1 base, with 12 bases between them. There are 14 residues in the CDR3. CDR3 in amino acids: CASTQSAGTDTQYF. DNA of the CDR3: TGTGCCAGCACCCAATCGGCGGGCACAGATACGCAGTATTTT.

This rearrangement joins TRBV6-6 to TRBJ2-1, with 7 bases aligning to TRBD1. Germline V lookup: CDR1 MNHNY, CDR2 SVGAGI (reference sequence). Trimming took 5 bases from V and 0 from J; bases not matched to a gene: 4. This CDR3 has 15 amino acids. The CDR3 here is CASSLTGSSYNEQFF. CDR3 DNA sequence: TGTGCCAGCAGTCTGACAGGGAGCTCCTACAATGAGCAGTTCTTC.

The chain joins TRBV7-2 to TRBJ2-4; 12 positions match TRBD1. The length of the CDR3 is 16 residues. With 1 base clipped from V and 7 bases from J, the junction kept 5 bases outside the gene matches. CDR1 is SGHTA, CDR2 FQGNSA, per germline. Here the CDR3 reads CASSLVGTGGENIQYF. Here the CDR3 DNA reads TGTGCCAGCAGCTTAGTTGGGACAGGGGGCGAGAACATTCAGTACTTC.

CDR3: CAISERSSVIEQFF. The CDR3 nucleotides are TGTGCCATCAGTGAGCGGAGCAGCGTAATTGAGCAGTTCTTC. The chain employs TRBV10-3 and TRBJ2-1, with unresolved D. CDR3 length equals 14 residues. V lost 2 bases and J 9 bases, leaving 14 bases between the germline ends. Germline V gene lookup returns CDR1 ENHRY and CDR2 SYGVKD.

This clone was seen a single time. The rearrangement uses TRBV9 and TRBJ2-3; TRBD2 aligns across 14 bases. Germline V CDR1 and CDR2: SGDLS, YYNGEE. The V gene end was trimmed by 3 bases and the J gene end by 4 bases; junction bases not matched to a gene: 1. CDR3 length: 15 amino acids. The CDR3 nucleotides are TGTGCCAGCAGCGAGACTAGCGGGGGGGCAGATACGCAGTATTTT. Translated: CASSETSGGADTQYF.

J is TRBJ2-7 and V is TRBV2; D possibly corresponds to TRBD2 (6 bases). Germline V CDR1 and CDR2: SNHLY, FYNNEI. The CDR3 extends over 15 amino acids. Deletions cut 4 bases from V and 1 base from J, with 14 bases between. CDR3: CASSAGGDLSYEQYF. CDR3 sequence (DNA): TGTGCCAGCAGTGCTGGAGGGGACCTTTCCTACGAGCAGTACTTC.

The gene calls are TRBV30 and TRBJ2-1, with 7 bases lining up with TRBD2. The CDR3 extends over 14 amino acids. Trimming at V came to 4 bases and at J to 5 bases, leaving 8 bases not matched to a gene. The germline gives CDR1 GTSNPN, CDR2 SVGIG (reference sequence). This CDR3 reads CAWKSGLADNEQFF. Written as DNA, the CDR3 is TGTGCCTGGAAATCCGGGCTAGCGGACAATGAGCAGTTCTTC.

This clone has a single count. V gene TRBV25-1 combines with J gene TRBJ1-1; D is undetermined. The CDR3 is made up of 15 amino acids. V dropped 4 bases and J dropped 1 base, with 13 bases sitting between them. Germline V gene data show CDR1 as MGHDK and CDR2 as SYGVNS. The CDR3 loop is CASSVSVQKNTEAFF. CDR3 in DNA: TGTGCCAGCAGTGTTTCTGTACAGAAGAACACTGAAGCTTTCTTT. The entire variable domain, with the rest obtained from reference TRBV25-1 and TRBJ1-1, is as follows: EADIYQTPRYLVIGTGKKITLECSQTMGHDKMYWYQQDPGMELHLIHYSYGVNSTEKGDLSSESTVSRIRTEHFPLTLESARPSHTSQYLCASSVSVQKNTEAFFGQGTRLTVV.

Remarks on this clone: Other nucleotide sequences from this sample produce the same CDR3. The chain links TRBV27 to TRBJ2-7; TRBD1 or TRBD2 may be the D gene (5 bases each). This CDR3 has 11 residues. Trimming cost V 9 bases and J 6 bases, with 12 bases left between them. The germline CDR1 and CDR2 sequences are MNHEY and SMNVEV (reference sequence). DNA of the CDR3: TGTGCCAGTACGCGAGGGGTCGAGCAGTACTTC. Translation: CASTRGVEQYF.

This clone was counted once. The rearrangement links TRBV7-4 to TRBJ1-4, with TRBD1 identical over 11 bases. The CDR3 is 17 amino acids. V lost 5 bases, J lost 0 bases, and 5 bases stayed unmatched. Germline CDR1 reads SGHVT; CDR2 reads SQSDAQ. CDR3 in DNA: TGTGCCAGCAGCCAGTGGGACAGGGGGTCAACTAATGAAAAACTGTTTTTT. The encoded protein is CASSQWDRGSTNEKLFF. Supplemented by reference TRBV7-4 and TRBJ1-4, the full variable domain reads GAGVSQSPRYKVAKRGRDVALRCDSISGHVTLYWYRQTLGQGSEVLTYSQSDAQRDKSGRPSGRFSAERPERSVSTLKIQRTEQGDSAVYLCASSQWDRGSTNEKLFFGSGTQLSVL.

V is TRBV5-1 and J is TRBJ2-2, with D unclear. V shed 0 bases and J shed 0 bases, with 9 bases lying between them. This CDR3 is 16 amino acids long. Germline assignment: CDR1 SGHRS and CDR2 YFSETQ. In DNA, the CDR3 is TGCGCCAGCAGCTTGGTAACTCAGGCGAACACCGGGGAGCTGTTTTTT. Its protein product is CASSLVTQANTGELFF.

This clone was counted only a few times. J is TRBJ1-1 and V is TRBV11-2, with TRBD1 as a possible D gene (5 bases). V was cut by 1 base and J by 4 bases, with 13 bases left in between. The CDR3 sequence is 15 residues long. From germline, CDR1 is SGHAT and CDR2 FQNNGV. The CDR3: CASSLVAGSGTEAFF. The CDR3 region has the DNA TGTGCCAGCAGCTTAGTCGCAGGGTCGGGCACTGAAGCTTTCTTT.

The chain recombines TRBV1 with TRBJ2-5; TRBD1, the D gene given by the table, was not confirmed from the DNA. The better agreement between TRBJ2-7 and the DNA end casts doubt on the J call. TRBV1 is tagged as a pseudogene. The CDR3 covers 14 residues. The CDR3 nucleotides are TGCACCAGCAGCACAGGATGCCCCCTTGACGAGCAGTACTTC. Encoded protein: CTSSTGCPLDEQYF.

The chain recombines TRBV7-2 with TRBJ1-6; no reliable D call. V gave up 2 bases and J gave up 8 bases, with 10 bases separating them. Germline assignment: CDR1 SGHTA and CDR2 FQGNSA. The CDR3 runs to 14 residues. The CDR3 sequence is CASSLMGKDSPLHF. The CDR3 DNA reads as TGTGCCAGCAGCTTAATGGGAAAGGATTCACCCCTCCACTTT.